The rows below give T cell receptor beta chains drawn from one sample of a study of CD8+CD57+ T cells in acquired aplastic anemia. TCRdb reprocessed the reads via MiXCR and lists one record per CDR3 protein. This sample has 150,000 or so distinct CDR3 sequences, with under 75% found just once. Sequenced input: sorted CD4+, CD8+, or CD8+CD57+ T cells (not recorded which) from PBMCs. All receptors come from a human donor in good health. Each CDR3 is given with its conserved first and last residue. A D gene is named only where the DNA matches it firmly. Only some rows state a clone size, as once, few, many or a class for expanded clones.

>TRBV13|many|TRBJ1-3|16|TRBD1
CASSADRGLGENTIYF
TGTGCCAGCAGCGCCGACAGGGGGCTTGGGGAAAACACCATATATTTT
>TRBV25-1|NA|TRBJ1-6|16|NA
CASSEHMASVGAPLHF
TGTGCCAGCAGTGAACATATGGCGTCAGTGGGAGCACCCCTCCACTTT
>TRBV7-8|once|TRBJ1-1|12|TRBD1
CASSFGTDKAFF
TGTGCCAGCAGCTTTGGGACAGACAAAGCTTTCTTT
>TRBV24-1|NA|TRBJ2-5|15|NA
CATSDFGDGQETQYF
TGTGCCACCAGTGATTTTGGGGACGGCCAAGAGACCCAGTACTTC
>TRBV2|once|TRBJ2-7|14|TRBD2
CASSKGLAGGEQYF
TGTGCCAGCAGTAAGGGACTAGCGGGGGGTGAGCAGTACTTC
>TRBV10-3|once|TRBJ2-7|14|NA
CAISASLNSYEQYF
TGTGCCATCAGTGCGTCACTGAACTCCTACGAGCAGTACTTC
>TRBV7-6|NA|TRBJ2-7|16|TRBD2
CASSAREVPEGYEQYF
TGTGCCAGCAGCGCACGGGAGGTCCCTGAGGGCTACGAGCAGTACTTC
>TRBV24-1|NA|TRBJ2-3|11|NA
CATGLLNTQYF
TGTGCCACCGGATTATTAAATACGCAGTATTTT
>TRBV5-1|NA|TRBJ2-7|13|TRBD1
CASTTGTGYEQYF
TGCGCCAGCACCACCGGGACAGGCTACGAGCAGTACTTC
>TRBV20-1|NA|TRBJ1-5|12|NA
CSARERDQPQHF
TGCAGTGCTAGAGAGCGAGATCAGCCCCAGCATTTT
>TRBV5-1|NA|TRBJ1-2|14|NA
CASTNPGLYYGYTF
TGCGCCAGCACCAACCCGGGACTTTACTATGGCTACACCTTC
>TRBV7-9|NA|TRBJ2-5|14|NA
CASSEPGESETQYF
TGTGCCAGCAGCGAACCGGGAGAATCAGAGACCCAGTACTTC
>TRBV20-1|once|TRBJ2-3|15|TRBD2
CSARAMGLAADTQYF
TGCAGTGCTAGAGCAATGGGACTAGCTGCAGATACGCAGTATTTT
>TRBV5-6|NA|TRBJ2-7|15|TRBD1
CASSLTRGSSYEQYF
TGTGCCAGCAGCTTGACCAGGGGGAGCTCCTACGAGCAGTACTTC
>TRBV20-1|NA|TRBJ2-7|13|NA
CSARGKQLYEQYF
TGCAGTGCTAGAGGCAAACAACTCTACGAGCAGTACTTC
>TRBV7-2|NA|TRBJ2-7|13|NA
CASSLYRDSEQYF
TGTGCCAGCAGCTTATACAGGGATAGCGAGCAGTACTTC
>TRBV7-2|NA|TRBJ2-7|12|NA
CASSLQTRAETF
TGTGCCAGCAGCTTACAGACCCGAGCAGAGACCTTC
>TRBV28|NA|TRBJ2-1|12|NA
CASSYGYNEQFF
TGTGCCAGCAGTTACGGGTACAATGAGCAGTTCTTC
>TRBV6-6|many|TRBJ2-1|14|NA
CASSDASYYNEQFF
TGTGCCAGCAGTGATGCTAGCTATTACAATGAGCAGTTCTTC
>TRBV5-6|many|TRBJ2-5|16|TRBD1
CASSLATGNFQETQYF
TGTGCCAGCAGCTTGGCGACAGGGAACTTCCAAGAGACCCAGTACTTC
>TRBV7-6|once|TRBJ2-5|13|NA
CASSFVGKETQYF
TGTGCCAGCAGCTTTGTCGGGAAAGAGACCCAGTACTTC
>TRBV9|many|TRBJ2-1|15|TRBD1
CASDPAGQGENEQFF
TGTGCCAGCGATCCTGCAGGACAGGGTGAAAATGAGCAGTTCTTC
>TRBV7-3|NA|TRBJ2-2|14|NA
CVSGLTGNTGELFF
TGTGTCAGCGGCTTAACCGGTAACACCGGGGAGCTGTTTTTT
>TRBV7-8|many|TRBJ1-1|13|NA
CASSLALSGEAFF
TGTGCCAGCAGCTTAGCGCTATCTGGAGAAGCTTTCTTT
>TRBV29-1|once|TRBJ1-4|11|NA
CSVGREGELFF
TGCAGCGTAGGGAGGGAGGGCGAACTGTTTTTT
>TRBV20-1|many|TRBJ2-1|17|TRBD2
CSARDLGGGTSYNEQFF
TGCAGTGCTAGAGACCTCGGGGGAGGGACGTCCTACAATGAGCAGTTCTTC
>TRBV25-1|many|TRBJ1-2|14|NA
CASSEPLLGGGYTF
TGTGCCAGCAGTGAACCTTTGCTAGGGGGGGGCTACACCTTC
>TRBV4-1|once|TRBJ2-4|15|TRBD1
CASSHSGGGDNIQYF
TGCGCCAGCAGCCACTCAGGGGGCGGGGACAACATTCAGTACTTC
>TRBV9|NA|TRBJ1-4|16|NA
CASSSGGAPDNEKLFF
TGTGCCAGCAGCTCTGGGGGGGCCCCGGATAATGAAAAACTGTTTTTT
>TRBV7-9|many|TRBJ2-1|13|NA
CASSPGSYNEQFF
TGTGCCAGCAGCCCTGGGTCCTACAATGAGCAGTTCTTC
>TRBV10-3|few|TRBJ2-7|15|TRBD2
CAISGSASGSYEQYF
TGTGCCATCAGTGGGTCGGCTAGCGGATCCTACGAGCAGTACTTC
>TRBV10-2|NA|TRBJ2-5|14|NA
CASSELRGEETQYF
TGCGCCAGCAGTGAGTTGCGAGGAGAGGAGACCCAGTACTTC
>TRBV24-1|NA|TRBJ1-5|18|TRBD1
CATSDSPSGQGVNQPQHF
TGTGCCACCAGTGACTCACCGTCGGGACAGGGAGTCAATCAGCCCCAGCATTTT
>TRBV11-2|many|TRBJ2-3|16|TRBD2
CASSGATSGGTDTQYF
TGTGCCAGCAGCGGCGCGACTAGCGGAGGCACAGATACGCAGTATTTT
>TRBV7-9|many|TRBJ1-5|13|NA
CASSSGSNQPQHF
TGTGCCAGCAGTTCTGGTAGCAATCAGCCCCAGCATTTT
>TRBV24-1|NA|TRBJ2-3|13|NA
CATSEPHSDTQYF
TGTGCCACCAGTGAGCCCCATTCGGATACGCAGTATTTT
>TRBV7-2|NA|TRBJ2-1|15|NA
CASSVDPSANNEQFF
TGTGCCAGCAGCGTTGACCCTAGCGCCAACAATGAGCAGTTCTTC
>TRBV5-6|NA|TRBJ1-1|11|NA
CASREDTEAFF
TGTGCCAGCAGGGAGGACACTGAAGCTTTCTTT
>TRBV11-3|NA|TRBJ1-2|14|TRBD1
CASSLVDRGYGYTF
TGTGCCAGCAGCTTAGTTGACAGGGGATATGGCTACACCTTC
>TRBV7-9|NA|TRBJ2-5|12|NA
CASSFRLETQYF
TGTGCCAGCAGCTTTAGGTTGGAGACCCAGTACTTC
>TRBV20-1|NA|TRBJ1-1|16|NA
CSARNPNGLLGTEAFF
TGCAGTGCTAGAAACCCCAACGGACTGCTAGGCACTGAAGCTTTCTTT
>TRBV20-1|few|TRBJ2-7|14|TRBD1
CSARAAQGPGEQYF
TGCAGTGCGCGGGCGGCACAGGGGCCGGGGGAGCAGTACTTC
>TRBV29-1|NA|TRBJ2-1|14|NA
CSVEDRLVSNERFF
TGCAGCGTTGAAGATCGCCTAGTAAGCAATGAGCGGTTTTTC
>TRBV6-1|many|TRBJ2-7|12|TRBD1
CATTGTGGEQYF
TGTGCCACCACCGGGACAGGGGGCGAGCAGTACTTC
>TRBV7-3|NA|TRBJ2-2|15|NA
CASSLGAGWSGELFF
TGTGCCAGCAGCCTGGGGGCGGGGTGGTCCGGGGAGCTGTTTTTT
>TRBV6-2/TRBV6-3|many|TRBJ1-2|12|TRBD1
CASSLQGSGYTF
TGTGCCAGCAGTCTACAGGGGAGTGGCTACACCTTC
>TRBV20-1|NA|TRBJ2-1|16|TRBD2
CCARDVTSGDYNEQFF
TGCTGTGCTAGAGATGTGACTAGCGGGGACTACAATGAGCAGTTCTTC
>TRBV2|NA|TRBJ2-2|15|NA
CASSAVRGGTGELFF
TGTGCCAGCAGTGCCGTCAGGGGCGGCACCGGGGAGCTGTTTTTT
>TRBV5-1|NA|TRBJ2-3|16|NA
CASSKPPGHITDTQYF
TGCGCCAGCAGCAAACCACCGGGACACATCACAGATACGCAGTATTTT
>TRBV7-9|NA|TRBJ1-1|16|NA
CASSSGTLNRRTEAFF
TGTGCCAGCAGCTCCGGGACGTTGAATAGAAGAACTGAAGCTTTCTTT
>TRBV7-2|NA|TRBJ1-2|16|NA
CASSLYGGPGGYGYTF
TGTGCCAGCAGCTTATACGGGGGGCCGGGAGGCTATGGCTACACCTTC
>TRBV5-5|NA|TRBJ1-2|13|TRBD1
CASSSGQFSGYTF
TGCGCCAGCAGCTCGGGACAGTTTAGTGGCTACACCTTC
>TRBV2|once|TRBJ1-2|12|TRBD1
CASRDRGYGYTF
TGCGCCAGCAGGGACAGGGGCTATGGCTACACCTTC
>TRBV10-3|NA|TRBJ2-7|15|NA
CAIARTLQNSYEQYF
TGTGCCATAGCCCGGACACTACAAAATTCCTACGAGCAGTACTTC
>TRBV19|NA|TRBJ1-5|19|TRBD1
CASSIGQGVASDSNQPQHF
TGTGCCAGTAGTATAGGACAGGGGGTCGCGTCCGATAGCAATCAGCCCCAGCATTTT
>TRBV7-9|few|TRBJ2-7|12|TRBD2
CASSGGGYEQYF
TGTGCCAGCAGTGGGGGGGGCTACGAGCAGTACTTC
>TRBV29-1|many|TRBJ2-1|12|TRBD2
CSVRAGWDEQFF
TGCAGCGTGAGAGCGGGATGGGATGAGCAGTTCTTC